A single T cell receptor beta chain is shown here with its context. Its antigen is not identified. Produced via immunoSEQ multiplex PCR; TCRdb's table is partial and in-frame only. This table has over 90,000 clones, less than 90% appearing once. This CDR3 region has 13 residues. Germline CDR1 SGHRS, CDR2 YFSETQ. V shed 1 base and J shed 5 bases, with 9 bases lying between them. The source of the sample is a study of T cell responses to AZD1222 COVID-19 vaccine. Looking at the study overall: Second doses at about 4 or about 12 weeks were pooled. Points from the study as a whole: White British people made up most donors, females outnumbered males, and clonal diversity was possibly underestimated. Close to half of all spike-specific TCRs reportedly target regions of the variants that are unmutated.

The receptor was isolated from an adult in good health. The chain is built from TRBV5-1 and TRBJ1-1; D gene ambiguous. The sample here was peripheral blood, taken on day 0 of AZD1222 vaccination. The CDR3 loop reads CASSLSEGTEAFF. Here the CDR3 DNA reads TGCGCCAGCAGCTTGAGTGAAGGTACTGAAGCTTTCTTT.